Presented here are 19 T cell receptor beta chains from one specimen sequenced in a study of T cell clonotyping in hematopoietic cell transplantation. Some clones are missing from TCRdb's copy, which holds only in-frame ones; the method was immunoSEQ multiplex PCR. The sample has 35,000 to 45,000 clones; around 94% are singletons. What was sequenced was peripheral blood mononuclear cells. The receptors shown here come from a woman between 45 and 65 years old in good health. Some clones in this sample may be carry-over from other donors' samples.

CDR3 protein: CASSYMGGYGYTF. The CDR3 bases are TGTGCCAGCAGTTACATGGGGGGCTATGGCTACACCTTC. J is TRBJ1-2 and V is TRBV6-6; possible D gene TRBD1, 5 bases. Trimming stripped 2 bases from V and 4 bases from J, with 8 bases between. Per the germline V gene, CDR1 is MNHNY and CDR2 is SVGAGI (reference sequence). The length of the CDR3 is 13 residues.

This sequence joins TRBV9 and TRBJ2-7; perhaps TRBD1 as D (6 bases). Trimming stripped 4 bases from V and 3 bases from J, with 14 bases between. Per germline, CDR1 SGDLS and CDR2 YYNGEE. There are 14 residues in the CDR3. The CDR3 DNA follows: TGTGCCAGCAGCCAAGAAGGGGGTGGCTACGAGCAGTACTTC. This gives the protein CASSQEGGGYEQYF.

V is TRBV7-2 and J is TRBJ2-3; TRBD2 is a possible D gene (7 bases). The CDR3 loop spans 17 amino acids. Germline V CDR1 and CDR2: SGHTA, FQGNSA. V gave up 5 bases and J gave up 1 base, with 19 bases separating them. CDR3 protein: CASSPLVRGARTDTQYF. CDR3 DNA sequence: TGTGCCAGCAGCCCCTTGGTTCGGGGGGCGCGCACAGATACGCAGTATTTT.

The V call is TRBV30, the J call TRBJ1-1; no clear D. Looked up from germline, CDR1 is GTSNPN and CDR2 is SVGIG (reference sequence). Trimming stripped 4 bases from V and 1 base from J, with 13 bases between. The CDR3 length is 14 residues. CDR3 loop: CAWIVGRSNTEAFF. The CDR3, as DNA: TGTGCCTGGATTGTTGGTAGGTCGAACACTGAAGCTTTCTTT.

The CDR3 DNA reads as TGCGCCAGCAGCGCCGGGACTACCTCCTACGAGCAGTACTTC. Translation: CASSAGTTSYEQYF. This sequence joins TRBV5-1 and TRBJ2-7; the match to TRBD2 covers 7 bases. The CDR3 has 14 residues. V trimming: 4 bases; J trimming: 0 bases; junction bases outside the gene matches: 4. Germline V gene sequence: CDR1 SGHRS, CDR2 YFSETQ. Looking up the rest from reference TRBV5-1 and TRBJ2-7 gives the full variable domain: KAGVTQTPRYLIKTRGQQVTLSCSPISGHRSVSWYQQTPGQGLQFLFEYFSETQRNKGNFPGRFSGRQFSNSRSEMNVSTLELGDSALYLCASSAGTTSYEQYFGPGTRLTVT.

The chain is built from TRBV10-3 and TRBJ1-1; no reliable D call. Germline lookup yields CDR1 ENHRY and CDR2 SYGVKD. The V and J ends lost 4 bases and 1 base respectively, with 7 bases between them. The CDR3 is made up of 13 amino acids. The CDR3 region is CAISVFGNTEAFF. CDR3 bases: TGTGCCATCAGTGTGTTCGGGAACACTGAAGCTTTCTTT.

The chain carries TRBV5-1 and TRBJ1-1; 7 nucleotides align to TRBD1. CDR1 and CDR2 (germline): SGHRS, YFSETQ. This CDR3 has 13 residues. J was trimmed by 1 base and V by 5 bases; bases with no gene match: 2. The DNA for the CDR3 is TGCGCCAGCAGAAGGACAGGGAACACTGAAGCTTTCTTT. It is translated as CASRRTGNTEAFF.

Only one count was recorded for this clone. J is TRBJ2-1 and V is TRBV29-1; 9 nucleotides agree with TRBD2. The CDR3 is made up of 13 amino acids. V trimming: 7 bases; J trimming: 4 bases; junction bases outside the gene matches: 5. In germline, CDR1 is SQVTM, CDR2 ANQGSEA. CDR3 DNA sequence: TGCAGCGCCCGACTAGCGGATTACAATGAGCAGTTCTTC. Amino acids: CSARLADYNEQFF.

The gene calls are TRBV7-3 and TRBJ1-1; possibly TRBD1 for D (5 bases). The CDR3 runs 15 residues. Looked up from germline, CDR1 is SGHTA and CDR2 is FQGTGA. The V end was cut by 5 bases, the J end by 11 bases, with 24 bases between. In nucleotides, the CDR3 is TGTGCCAGCAGCGCATCCGTCGGTCGGGGCGCCCGGGCTTTCTTT. Its protein is CASSASVGRGARAFF. The whole variable domain, remainder taken from reference TRBV7-3 and TRBJ1-1, is GAGVSQTPSNKVTEKGKYVELRCDPISGHTALYWYRQSLGQGPEFLIYFQGTGAADDSGLPNDRFFAVRPEGSVSTLKIQRTERGDSAVYLCASSASVGRGARAFFGQGTRLTVV.

The V call is TRBV10-1, the J call TRBJ2-5; D gene uncertain. The germline V and J ends were trimmed by 9 bases and 3 bases, with 14 bases remaining between them. The CDR3 length is 13 residues. The germline V gene has CDR1 WNHNN and CDR2 SYGVQD (reference sequence). This CDR3 reads CARPIGPKETQYF. For the CDR3, the DNA is TGCGCCAGACCCATCGGACCCAAAGAGACCCAGTACTTC.

The chain is built from TRBV4-3 and TRBJ1-2, with D possibly matching TRBD1 (6 bases). Germline V gene data show CDR1 as LGHNA and CDR2 as YSLEER. With 0 bases removed from V and 2 bases from J, the gap between germline ends came to 10 bases. This CDR3 is 15 amino acids long. This CDR3 reads CASSQDPGTNYGYTF. As DNA, the CDR3 is TGCGCCAGCAGCCAAGACCCAGGGACAAACTATGGCTACACCTTC.

The CDR3 region is CAWSEAGGGSTDTQYF. Here the CDR3 DNA reads TGTGCCTGGAGTGAAGCGGGCGGGGGGAGCACAGATACGCAGTATTTT. The chain joins TRBV30 to TRBJ2-3; 8 bases are shared with TRBD2. V shed 1 base, J shed 0 bases, and the junction held 6 bases outside the gene matches. Per germline, CDR1 GTSNPN and CDR2 SVGIG (reference sequence). The CDR3 is 16 residues long.

The gene calls are TRBV9 and TRBJ2-3; 11 positions match TRBD2. Germline V gene sequence: CDR1 SGDLS, CDR2 YYNGEE. With V trimmed by 3 bases and J by 4 bases, 4 bases remained unmatched. The CDR3 consists of 15 residues. The CDR3 region has the DNA TGTGCCAGCAGCGCGGTTAGCGGGGGGGCAGATACGCAGTATTTT. Translating gives CASSAVSGGADTQYF.

The chain has TRBV6-1 and TRBJ2-3, with 9 positions matching TRBD2. Germline V gene lookup returns CDR1 MNHNS and CDR2 SASEGT. The J segment lost 4 bases and the V segment lost 0 bases, leaving 2 bases of the junction unmatched. The CDR3 loop spans 15 amino acids. The CDR3 nucleotides read TGTGCCAGCAGTGAAGCGGCGGGGGGGCCAGATACGCAGTATTTT. Its translation: CASSEAAGGPDTQYF.

This chain connects TRBV7-2 to TRBJ2-5; no clear D gene. This CDR3 is 13 amino acids long. CDR1 is SGHTA and CDR2 is FQGNSA in the germline V gene. V lost 1 base and J lost 0, with 3 bases in between. The CDR3 DNA sequence: TGTGCCAGCAGCTTAGACTACCAAGAGACCCAGTACTTC. It yields the protein CASSLDYQETQYF.

The rearrangement links TRBV19 to TRBJ1-2; D uncertain. V shed 3 bases and J shed 7 bases, with 12 bases lying between them. CDR1 and CDR2 from the germline V gene are LNHDA and SQIVND (reference sequence). The CDR3 consists of 13 residues. CDR3 sequence (DNA): TGTGCCAGTAGTATGGGCTTGCATACTGGCTACACCTTC. This codes for CASSMGLHTGYTF. Full variable domain (remainder filled in from reference TRBV19 and TRBJ1-2): DGGITQSPKYLFRKEGQNVTLSCEQNLNHDAMYWYRQDPGQGLRLIYYSQIVNDFQKGDIAEGYSVSREKKESFPLTVTSAQKNPTAFYLCASSMGLHTGYTFGSGTRLTVV.

The chain links TRBV27 to TRBJ1-2; 9 bases are a match to TRBD1. Germline loops: CDR1 MNHEY, CDR2 SMNVEV (reference sequence). The length of the CDR3 is 14 residues. With 5 bases clipped from V and 5 bases from J, the junction kept 6 bases outside the gene matches. The CDR3 is CASSLRDRDYGYTF. In DNA, the CDR3 is TGTGCCAGCAGTCTCCGGGACAGGGATTATGGCTACACCTTC.

The chain employs TRBV19 and TRBJ2-1, with TRBD1 matching over 7 bases. V shed 8 bases and J 7 bases; nucleotides not matched to a gene: 11. The CDR3 spans 14 residues. CDR1 is LNHDA, CDR2 SQIVND, per germline (reference sequence). DNA of the CDR3: TGTGCCAGTGCCGGGACAGCGGCAGGGAATGAGCAGTTCTTC. Amino acid sequence: CASAGTAAGNEQFF.

The genes are TRBV7-2 and TRBJ1-2; 7 bases are shared with TRBD1. V shed 5 bases and J 5 bases; nucleotides not matched to a gene: 8. The CDR3 is 14 amino acids. The germline V gene has CDR1 SGHTA and CDR2 FQGNSA. The CDR3 sequence: CASSTRQGLYGYTF. The CDR3 coding sequence is TGTGCCAGCAGCACACGACAGGGACTGTATGGCTACACCTTC.